These T cell receptor beta chains were read from a single sample in a study of blood T cell repertoires in COVID-19. Sequencing used immunoSEQ multiplex PCR; TCRdb keeps in-frame clones, though not all of them. In the table there are roughly 140,000 clones, 70% to 90% of which are singletons. Sequences were obtained from peripheral blood. Receptors originate from a woman aged 55-70 years with COVID-19, enrolled during active disease. Both conserved end residues are part of each CDR3. A D gene is named only where the DNA matches it firmly. Clone sizes are given selectively: once, few, many, or a class where the clone is expanded.

clone size,J gene,V gene,D gene,CDR3 DNA,CDR3 protein
NA,TRBJ1-2,TRBV9,TRBD1,TGTGCCAGCAGCGTAGAAGGGGGCGCTAACTATGGCTACACCTTC,CASSVEGGANYGYTF
NA,TRBJ2-7,TRBV2,NA,TGTGCCAGCAGTGAACAGGGTCCCCCCTACGAGCAGTACTTC,CASSEQGPPYEQYF
NA,TRBJ1-5,TRBV20-1,NA,TGCAGTGCTAGTCACGGGGATGGCAATCAGCCCCAGCATTTT,CSASHGDGNQPQHF
NA,TRBJ1-3,TRBV18,NA,TGTGCCAGCTCACCACGGGCAGGGCTCAGCTCTGGAAACACCATATATTTT,CASSPRAGLSSGNTIYF
many,TRBJ2-7,TRBV19,NA,TGTGCCAGTAGTATTAGCTTAAAGGACGAGCAGTACTTC,CASSISLKDEQYF
NA,TRBJ2-1,TRBV7-9,TRBD2,TGTGCCAGCAGCTGGGGGGGTTTGAACAATGAGCAGTTCTTC,CASSWGGLNNEQFF
NA,TRBJ2-5,TRBV5-1,TRBD2,TGCGCCAGCAGGGCTAGCGGGGCCCAGGGAGAGACCCAGTACTTC,CASRASGAQGETQYF
once,TRBJ1-5,TRBV7-9,NA,TGTGCCAGCAGTGTCGACAGGCTCAATCAGCCCCAGCATTTT,CASSVDRLNQPQHF
NA,TRBJ1-6,TRBV9,TRBD1,TGTGCCAGCAACGTAGCAGGACAGGGATATTCACCCCTCCACTTT,CASNVAGQGYSPLHF
NA,TRBJ1-2,TRBV7-2,NA,TGTGCCAGCAGCTTAGCCGGTCACGCGCTAGGCTATGGCTACACCTTC,CASSLAGHALGYGYTF
NA,TRBJ2-7,TRBV4-2,TRBD1,TGTGCCAGCAGCCTACTCAGGGGGATGGGCTACGAGCAGTACTTC,CASSLLRGMGYEQYF
once,TRBJ2-1,TRBV3-1/TRBV3-2,TRBD2,TGTGCCAGCAGCCAAGATCCAGCGGGGCATGAGCAGTTCTTC,CASSQDPAGHEQFF
NA,TRBJ1-2,TRBV4-3,TRBD1,TGCGCCAGCAGCCATACGACAGGGGCGGGCGGCTACACCTTC,CASSHTTGAGGYTF
NA,TRBJ1-1,TRBV7-2,TRBD1,TGTGCCAGCAGCCTGGGACAGGGGGCATGGACTGAAGCTTTCTTT,CASSLGQGAWTEAFF
once,TRBJ1-6,TRBV28,NA,TGTGCCAGCAGTTTCATACCGCGCCGTGGGGGGGAATCGAGGTCACCCCTCCACTTT,CASSFIPRRGGESRSPLHF
NA,TRBJ1-2,TRBV27,NA,TGTGCCAGCAGTTTATCGAGGGGGTCGGGTGGCTACACCTTC,CASSLSRGSGGYTF
NA,TRBJ1-6,TRBV9,TRBD1,TGTGCCAGCAGCTTACTACAGGGGGGGGATTCACCCCTCCACTTT,CASSLLQGGDSPLHF
NA,TRBJ2-1,TRBV11-2,TRBD2,TGTGCCAGCAGCTTAGATCGACTAGCGGGGGGGCTTGAGCAGTTCTTC,CASSLDRLAGGLEQFF
NA,TRBJ1-1,TRBV7-6,TRBD1,TGTGCCAGCAGCTTGGTACAGGGGGCTACGGAAGCTTTCTTT,CASSLVQGATEAFF
NA,TRBJ1-1,TRBV19,NA,TGTGCCAGTAGTTGGGGGCGAGGTACTGAAGCTTTCTTT,CASSWGRGTEAFF
NA,TRBJ2-1,TRBV5-1,TRBD2,TGCGCCAGCAGCTTGGCTAGCGGGGGGGCCAATGAGCAGTTCTTC,CASSLASGGANEQFF
few,TRBJ1-6,TRBV10-1,NA,TGCGCCAGCAGTGACCCAGATTCACCCCTCCACTTT,CASSDPDSPLHF
NA,TRBJ2-2,TRBV11-2,NA,TGTGCCAGCAGCTTAGAGGAGGTCAGGACGAACACCGGGGAGCTGTTTTTT,CASSLEEVRTNTGELFF
few,TRBJ1-3,TRBV9,NA,TGTGCCAGCAGCCCGGTCCTCTCTGGAAACACCATATATTTT,CASSPVLSGNTIYF
NA,TRBJ1-1,TRBV30,NA,TGTGCCTGGAGCCGAGGACAGTTGAACACTGAAGCTTTCTTT,CAWSRGQLNTEAFF
NA,TRBJ1-2,TRBV29-1,NA,TGCAGCGTCGGGGAGCAGGGAGGTGACTATGGCTACACCTTC,CSVGEQGGDYGYTF
NA,TRBJ2-6,TRBV15,NA,TGTGCCACCAGCAGAGCCTGGGCCTCTGGGGCCAACGTCCTGACTTTC,CATSRAWASGANVLTF
NA,TRBJ2-3,TRBV7-7,TRBD1,TGTGCTAGCAGCCCAACAGGGACAGGGGGTCACACAGATACGCAGTATTTT,CASSPTGTGGHTDTQYF
NA,TRBJ2-5,TRBV19,TRBD1,TGTGCCAGTAGTATTGGACAGGGTCCGGCGGAGACCCAGTACTTC,CASSIGQGPAETQYF
once,TRBJ2-2,TRBV25-1,NA,TGTGCCAGCAGTGGTGAGAAGCAGGTTGCCGGGGAGCTGTTTTTT,CASSGEKQVAGELFF
NA,TRBJ2-3,TRBV6-2/TRBV6-3,TRBD2,TGTGCCAGCAGTTACGGCGGACTAGCGGCGCAGTATTTT,CASSYGGLAAQYF
NA,TRBJ1-1,TRBV5-1,TRBD1,TGCGCCAGCAGCCCGCGCCCTCTGACAGGGGAAGGGAACACTGAAGCTTTCTTT,CASSPRPLTGEGNTEAFF
NA,TRBJ1-1,TRBV5-1,TRBD1,TGCGCCAGCAGCTCGACAGGGGTGAACACTGAAGCTTTCTTT,CASSSTGVNTEAFF
NA,TRBJ2-5,TRBV6-5,NA,TGTGCCAGCAAGGGGTCACTCCCTGAGGAGACCCAGTACTTC,CASKGSLPEETQYF
NA,TRBJ2-5,TRBV13,NA,TGTGCCAGCAGCTTATTTTGGGGGCGCTCGGAGACCCAGTACTTC,CASSLFWGRSETQYF
few,TRBJ1-5,TRBV6-5,TRBD1,TGTGCCAGCAGTCAGGGACAGGGGGCTCAGCCCCAGCATTTT,CASSQGQGAQPQHF
NA,TRBJ2-3,TRBV19,TRBD1,TGTGCCAGTAGTCGACAGGGGGCGCGGGTAGATACGCAGTATTTT,CASSRQGARVDTQYF